Listed below are T cell receptor beta chains from one sample, sequenced in a study of Tregs in tolerant kidney transplant recipients. The repertoire was sequenced with immunoSEQ multiplex PCR; TCRdb's copy has only in-frame clones and lacks some. The sample shows just under 45,000 clones, around 95% of them seen only once. No antigens are known for them. Specimen: Tregs from blood cultured with allogeneic cells. The receptors were sampled from a human donor in good health. The CDR3 runs from the conserved cysteine through the conserved F or W. Each record gives: CDR3 length, D gene, J gene, V gene, CDR3 protein, CDR3 DNA. The D gene is left open where the match is weak.

CDR3 length: 13; D gene: -; J gene: TRBJ1-1; V gene: TRBV7-7; CDR3 protein: CASSLRRGTEAFF; CDR3 DNA: TGTGCTAGCAGCTTACGGCGGGGTACTGAAGCTTTCTTT
CDR3 length: 17; D gene: -; J gene: TRBJ1-6; V gene: TRBV9; CDR3 protein: CASSVDGGSSYNSPLHF; CDR3 DNA: TGTGCCAGCAGCGTAGACGGGGGAAGCTCCTATAATTCACCCCTCCACTTT
CDR3 length: 15; D gene: -; J gene: TRBJ2-7; V gene: TRBV30; CDR3 protein: CAWSVSGAGSYEQYF; CDR3 DNA: TGTGCCTGGAGTGTTTCGGGTGCAGGCTCCTACGAGCAGTACTTC
CDR3 length: 13; D gene: -; J gene: TRBJ1-2; V gene: TRBV5-1; CDR3 protein: CASSFDRPYGYTF; CDR3 DNA: TGCGCCAGCAGCTTCGACAGGCCTTATGGCTACACCTTC
CDR3 length: 12; D gene: -; J gene: TRBJ1-2; V gene: TRBV5-8; CDR3 protein: CASSHPYYGYTF; CDR3 DNA: TGTGCCAGCAGCCATCCGTACTATGGCTACACCTTC
CDR3 length: 17; D gene: -; J gene: TRBJ1-4; V gene: TRBV5-1; CDR3 protein: CASSLSGSGATNEKLFF; CDR3 DNA: TGCGCCAGCAGCTTGAGCGGTTCAGGGGCAACTAATGAAAAACTGTTTTTT
CDR3 length: 15; D gene: -; J gene: TRBJ2-2; V gene: TRBV12-1; CDR3 protein: CASSPKASKGGELFF; CDR3 DNA: TGTGCCAGCAGCCCGAAGGCTAGCAAAGGCGGGGAGCTGTTTTTT
CDR3 length: 13; D gene: -; J gene: TRBJ1-1; V gene: TRBV7-9; CDR3 protein: CASSFGSNTEAFF; CDR3 DNA: TGTGCCAGCAGCTTCGGATCGAACACTGAAGCTTTCTTT
CDR3 length: 19; D gene: -; J gene: TRBJ2-1; V gene: TRBV7-9; CDR3 protein: CASSPGGPGLRQTYNEQFF; CDR3 DNA: TGTGCCAGCAGCCCCGGGGGGCCGGGACTGCGGCAAACCTACAATGAGCAGTTCTTC
CDR3 length: 20; D gene: -; J gene: TRBJ1-2; V gene: TRBV27; CDR3 protein: CASSLRGISGNTLRYYGYTF; CDR3 DNA: TGTGCCAGCAGTTTAAGGGGTATTTCCGGGAACACCCTGAGATACTATGGCTACACCTTC
CDR3 length: 15; D gene: TRBD1; J gene: TRBJ1-2; V gene: TRBV10-3; CDR3 protein: CAISLESGTAYGYTF; CDR3 DNA: TGTGCCATCAGCCTAGAATCAGGGACAGCCTATGGCTACACCTTC
CDR3 length: 14; D gene: -; J gene: TRBJ2-2; V gene: TRBV7-6; CDR3 protein: CASSVGGYTGELFF; CDR3 DNA: TGTGCCAGCAGCGTAGGGGGTTACACCGGGGAGCTGTTTTTT
CDR3 length: 13; D gene: -; J gene: TRBJ2-7; V gene: TRBV2; CDR3 protein: CASSVAISYEQYF; CDR3 DNA: TGTGCCAGCAGTGTTGCAATCTCCTACGAGCAGTACTTC
CDR3 length: 15; D gene: TRBD2; J gene: TRBJ2-5; V gene: TRBV5-1; CDR3 protein: CASSQLAGGPRTQYF; CDR3 DNA: TGCGCCAGCAGCCAACTAGCGGGAGGGCCCCGGACCCAGTACTTC
CDR3 length: 16; D gene: TRBD1; J gene: TRBJ2-1; V gene: TRBV5-1; CDR3 protein: CASSLLQGVDYNEQFF; CDR3 DNA: TGCGCCAGCAGCTTACTACAGGGGGTGGACTACAATGAGCAGTTCTTC
CDR3 length: 15; D gene: -; J gene: TRBJ2-7; V gene: TRBV6-1; CDR3 protein: CASGGGNWGIYEQYF; CDR3 DNA: TGTGCCAGCGGAGGGGGAAACTGGGGGATTTACGAGCAGTACTTC
CDR3 length: 19; D gene: -; J gene: TRBJ2-6; V gene: TRBV7-9; CDR3 protein: CASSLVWSAVPPGANVLTF; CDR3 DNA: TGTGCCAGCAGCTTGGTGTGGTCGGCAGTCCCCCCTGGGGCCAACGTCCTGACTTTC
CDR3 length: 14; D gene: TRBD1; J gene: TRBJ2-7; V gene: TRBV10-3; CDR3 protein: CAISPGTAKYEQYF; CDR3 DNA: TGTGCCATCAGCCCCGGGACAGCGAAATACGAGCAGTACTTC
CDR3 length: 14; D gene: -; J gene: TRBJ1-2; V gene: TRBV18; CDR3 protein: CASSLGGSRNGYTF; CDR3 DNA: TGTGCCAGCTCACTCGGGGGTTCAAGGAATGGCTACACCTTC
CDR3 length: 13; D gene: -; J gene: TRBJ2-7; V gene: TRBV18; CDR3 protein: CASRGFAAYEQYF; CDR3 DNA: TGTGCCAGCCGTGGCTTCGCAGCCTACGAGCAGTACTTC